One and the same sample provided the 7 T cell receptor beta chains below, sequenced in a study of blood T cell repertoires in COVID-19. Sequencing was performed with immunoSEQ multiplex PCR; in TCRdb, only in-frame clones are kept and a portion is missing. Altogether 50,000 to 65,000 clones are present, 75% to 85% being singletons, with the ten largest covering around 5.3%. The sequenced material came from peripheral blood. These TCRs come from a woman aged 55-69 years with acute or convalescent COVID-19.

This clone has just one count. The genes are TRBV7-7 and TRBJ2-2; D possibly corresponds to TRBD2 (7 bases). Deletions cut 3 bases from V and 6 bases from J, with 11 bases between. The V gene's germline CDR1 is SSHAT and CDR2 FNYEAQ (reference sequence). The CDR3 consists of 14 residues. The CDR3 DNA follows: TGTGCCAGCAGCTTGGAGGGGGGGTCCGGGGAGCTGTTTTTT. It yields the protein CASSLEGGSGELFF.

The gene calls are TRBV7-9 and TRBJ2-1; D possibly corresponds to TRBD2 (5 bases). V lost 5 bases and J lost 8, with 16 bases in between. This CDR3 contains 14 residues. CDR1 is SEHNR and CDR2 is FQNEAQ in the germline V gene (reference sequence). The CDR3 loop is CASSGEDKRDEQFF. The DNA of the CDR3 is TGTGCCAGCAGCGGAGAAGACAAGAGGGATGAGCAGTTCTTC.

CDR3 protein: CASSWGQGAGNEQFF. The CDR3 DNA reads TGTGCCAGCAGCTGGGGACAGGGGGCGGGCAATGAGCAGTTCTTC. The V and J genes are TRBV2 and TRBJ2-1; 12 nucleotides agree with TRBD1. From germline, CDR1 is SNHLY and CDR2 FYNNEI. The CDR3 covers 15 residues. The V gene end was trimmed by 6 bases and the J gene end by 6 bases; junction bases not matched to a gene: 6.

The chain uses TRBV27 and TRBJ1-5, with unresolved D. This CDR3 has 15 amino acids. The V end was cut by 7 bases, the J end by 2 bases, with 15 bases between. Looked up from germline, CDR1 is MNHEY and CDR2 is SMNVEV (reference sequence). CDR3 amino acids: CASNERSGGNQPQHF. The CDR3 DNA is TGTGCCAGCAACGAGAGGTCCGGGGGCAATCAGCCCCAGCATTTT.

Here the CDR3 DNA reads TGTGCCAGCTCACCAGACGCCCAGGGGAAGGGCGAGCAGTACTTC. It translates to CASSPDAQGKGEQYF. The chain couples TRBV18 to TRBJ2-7; a weak D match, TRBD1 (6 bases). This CDR3 is 15 amino acids long. Per the germline V gene, CDR1 is KGHSH and CDR2 is LQKENI. Trimming removed 2 bases at V and 6 bases at J, with 17 bases between. The whole variable domain, remainder taken from reference TRBV18 and TRBJ2-7, is NAGVMQNPRHLVRRRGQEARLRCSPMKGHSHVYWYRQLPEEGLKFMVYLQKENIIDESGMPKERFSAEFPKEGPSILRIQQVVRGDSAAYFCASSPDAQGKGEQYFGPGTRLTVT.

The J gene is TRBJ1-1, the V gene TRBV5-1, with D uncertain. The CDR3 length is 15 residues. Germline CDR1 is SGHRS and CDR2 is YFSETQ. Trimming cost V 1 base and J 6 bases, with 16 bases left between them. The CDR3 nucleotides are TGCGCCAGCAGCTTGTTCGTTTCCCGCCCAGCTGAAGCTTTCTTT. Its translation is CASSLFVSRPAEAFF.

Only a few counts were recorded for this clone. CDR3 residues: CASSIRQGPNEKLFF. CDR3 nucleotide sequence: TGTGCCAGTAGTATCCGACAGGGGCCTAATGAAAAACTGTTTTTT. V usage is TRBV19 and J usage is TRBJ1-4; 8 nucleotides line up with TRBD1. Germline V gives CDR1 LNHDA, CDR2 SQIVND (reference sequence). This CDR3 is 15 amino acids long. With V trimmed by 3 bases and J by 3 bases, 3 bases remained unmatched.